This is a list of T cell receptor beta chains from one sample in a study of cytomegalovirus exposure and HLA in healthy donors. Repertoires were generated with immunoSEQ multiplex PCR, while TCRdb's copy carries only in-frame clones and drops some. In the table there are 190,000 or so clones, roughly 80% of which are singletons. Sample: PBMCs. These receptors were taken from a man aged 45-65 years in good health and CMV-seronegative. CDR3s include the opening cysteine and the closing phenylalanine or tryptophan. The D gene is left open where the match is weak. Size is omitted from some rows. Given values are once, few, many or a class for expanded clones.

CASGGHTGELFF TGTGCCAGCGGTGGGCACACCGGGGAGCTGTTTTTT TRBV7-6 . 12 TRBJ2-2 .
CASSLLLRRRGVSDTQYF TGTGCCAGCAGCTTACTGCTCCGCCGTCGGGGTGTGTCAGATACGCAGTATTTT TRBV11-2 . 18 TRBJ2-3 .
CASSQGWQRAEKLFF TGTGCCAGCAGCCAAGGGTGGCAAAGAGCGGAAAAACTGTTTTTT TRBV4-2 few 15 TRBJ1-4 .
CASSYRGGVTTDTQYF TGTGCCAGCAGTTACCGGGGCGGGGTAACGACAGATACGCAGTATTTT TRBV6-5 . 16 TRBJ2-3 .
CASSPEKKGLGGGYTF TGTGCCAGCTCACCAGAAAAAAAGGGCCTAGGAGGTGGCTACACCTTC TRBV18 . 16 TRBJ1-2 .
CASSPVQNPNGYTF TGTGCCAGCTCACCAGTACAGAACCCGAATGGCTACACCTTC TRBV18 . 14 TRBJ1-2 .
CASRIIRDRGTFF TGTGCCAGCAGGATCATCAGGGACAGAGGGACTTTCTTT TRBV2 . 13 TRBJ1-1 TRBD1
CASRGSSTEAFF TGTGCCAGTAGGGGCAGTTCCACTGAAGCTTTCTTT TRBV19 . 12 TRBJ1-1 .
CASRATGGTNEKLFF TGTGCCAGCAGGGCTACAGGGGGAACTAATGAAAAACTGTTTTTT TRBV28 . 15 TRBJ1-4 TRBD1
CASSPRGRAKNIQYF TGTGCCAGCAGCCCCAGGGGGCGCGCCAAAAACATTCAGTACTTC TRBV7-9 . 15 TRBJ2-4 TRBD1
CATSRAGGLNEQYF TGTGCCACCAGCAGAGCTGGGGGCTTAAACGAGCAGTACTTC TRBV15 . 14 TRBJ2-7 .
CASSPRDQGTEAFF TGTGCCAGCTCACCTCGAGACCAGGGCACTGAAGCTTTCTTT TRBV18 . 14 TRBJ1-1 .
CASSFSDSYNSPLHF TGTGCCAGCAGCTTCTCGGACAGCTATAATTCACCCCTCCACTTT TRBV7-9 . 15 TRBJ1-6 .
CASGQGLYGYTF TGTGCCAGCGGACAGGGCCTCTATGGCTACACCTTC TRBV27 . 12 TRBJ1-2 TRBD1
CASSYDRGSTDTQYF TGTGCCAGCAGTTACGACAGGGGCAGCACAGATACGCAGTATTTT TRBV6-5 . 15 TRBJ2-3 TRBD1
CASSPQQNSPLHF TGTGCCAGCAGCCCCCAACAGAATTCACCCCTCCACTTT TRBV7-2 . 13 TRBJ1-6 .
CASSDNANYGYTF TGTGCCAGCAGTGACAACGCCAACTATGGCTACACCTTC TRBV6-5 . 13 TRBJ1-2 .
CASSVDDASRSGSYNEQFF TGTGCCAGCAGCGTAGACGACGCGTCTAGGTCGGGCTCCTACAATGAGCAGTTCTTC TRBV9 few 19 TRBJ2-1 .
CASSISGSNQPQHF TGTGCCAGTAGTATCTCAGGGAGCAATCAGCCCCAGCATTTT TRBV19 . 14 TRBJ1-5 .
CASSPRQRGSGNTIYF TGTGCCAGCAGCCCTAGACAGCGGGGCTCTGGAAACACCATATATTTT TRBV7-9 . 16 TRBJ1-3 .
CASSLSVSLEQYF TGTGCCAGCAGTTTGTCCGTGAGCCTCGAGCAGTACTTC TRBV27 . 13 TRBJ2-7 .
CASSLSTGLITYEQYF TGTGCCAGCAGCTTGTCAACAGGACTAATTACCTACGAGCAGTACTTC TRBV5-5 few 16 TRBJ2-7 .
CASSSTTGQETQYF TGTGCCAGCAGCTCCACGACAGGGCAAGAGACCCAGTACTTC TRBV11-2 . 14 TRBJ2-5 TRBD1
CASSTGLAGGSEQYF TGTGCCAGCAGTACTGGACTAGCGGGAGGTAGCGAGCAGTACTTC TRBV11-3 . 15 TRBJ2-7 TRBD2
CASSLAIGAMGTF TGCGCCAGCAGCTTGGCCATTGGGGCGATGGGCACCTTC TRBV5-1 . 13 TRBJ1-2 .
CASRDRVYEQYF TGTGCCAGCAGGGACAGGGTTTACGAGCAGTACTTC TRBV6-1 . 12 TRBJ2-7 TRBD1
CASSPAPVEGNQPQHF TGCGCCAGCAGCCCAGCCCCGGTAGAGGGCAATCAGCCCCAGCATTTT TRBV4-1 few 16 TRBJ1-5 .
CASSQARQGAYGYTF TGCGCCAGCAGCCAAGCCCGGCAGGGCGCCTATGGCTACACCTTC TRBV4-3 . 15 TRBJ1-2 .
CASSASGRGYNEQFF TGTGCCAGCAGCGCTAGCGGGAGAGGCTACAATGAGCAGTTCTTC TRBV9 . 15 TRBJ2-1 TRBD2
CASSPRTSRSNEQFF TGTGCCAGCAGTCCACGGACTAGCCGGAGCAATGAGCAGTTCTTC TRBV2 . 15 TRBJ2-1 TRBD2
CSAGHTDTQYF TGCAGTGCTGGCCACACAGATACGCAGTATTTT TRBV20-1 . 11 TRBJ2-3 .